One and the same sample provided the 29 T cell receptor beta chains below, sequenced in a study of T cell responses to AZD1222 COVID-19 vaccine. Some clones are missing from TCRdb's copy, which holds only in-frame ones; the method was immunoSEQ multiplex PCR. The sample contains under 300,000 clones, approximately 93% of which appear only once. The source was peripheral blood, collected on day 0 of AZD1222 vaccination. The receptors shown here come from an adult in good health.

This chain uses TRBV5-1 with TRBJ2-2, with TRBD2 as a possible D gene (5 bases). Deletions cut 2 bases from V and 4 bases from J, with 15 bases between. Per germline, CDR1 SGHRS and CDR2 YFSETQ. The CDR3 covers 16 residues. As DNA, the CDR3 is TGCGCCAGCAGCTTTCTAGGAGGACCGGGCACCGGGGAGCTGTTTTTT. It codes for CASSFLGGPGTGELFF.

The chain links TRBV18 to TRBJ2-7; D is possibly TRBD1 (7 bases). The CDR3 contains 11 residues. Germline loops: CDR1 KGHSH, CDR2 LQKENI. With 8 bases removed from V and 7 bases from J, the gap between germline ends came to 12 bases. For the CDR3, the DNA is TGTGCCAGCCGCAGGGGGGAAGAGCAGTACTTC. This encodes CASRRGEEQYF. Full variable domain (outside the CDR3, taken from reference TRBV18 and TRBJ2-7): NAGVMQNPRHLVRRRGQEARLRCSPMKGHSHVYWYRQLPEEGLKFMVYLQKENIIDESGMPKERFSAEFPKEGPSILRIQQVVRGDSAAYFCASRRGEEQYFGPGTRLTVT.

This clone has just one count. J is TRBJ2-6 and V is TRBV24-1, with D possibly being TRBD1 or TRBD2 (5 bases each). Germline loops: CDR1 KGHDR, CDR2 SFDVKD. The CDR3 has 13 amino acids. V shed 3 bases and J shed 15 bases, with 14 bases lying between them. The CDR3 DNA reads TGTGCCACCAGTGATGCCGGGCCCGGGGCCCTGACTTTC. Its translation is CATSDAGPGALTF.

The V call is TRBV5-1, the J call TRBJ2-4; either TRBD1 or TRBD2 may fit D (7 bases each). Trimming shortened V by 0 bases and J by 7 bases, and 20 bases separated the two germline ends. From germline, CDR1 is SGHRS and CDR2 YFSETQ. The CDR3 totals 17 residues. The CDR3, as DNA: TGCGCCAGCAGCTTGGCGGGCCCCGGGACAGCGGGGAACATTCAGTACTTC. Protein sequence: CASSLAGPGTAGNIQYF. The full variable domain, rest sourced from reference TRBV5-1 and TRBJ2-4, is KAGVTQTPRYLIKTRGQQVTLSCSPISGHRSVSWYQQTPGQGLQFLFEYFSETQRNKGNFPGRFSGRQFSNSRSEMNVSTLELGDSALYLCASSLAGPGTAGNIQYFGAGTRLSVL.

The genes are TRBV5-1 and TRBJ1-1; D ambiguous. This CDR3 region has 13 residues. Trimming cost V 3 bases and J 4 bases, with 10 bases left between them. Germline V gene sequence: CDR1 SGHRS, CDR2 YFSETQ. The CDR3 reads CASSSGGVTEAFF. The CDR3 DNA sequence: TGCGCCAGCAGCTCGGGAGGTGTCACTGAAGCTTTCTTT.

The chain is built from TRBV6-6 and TRBJ2-7; D is unresolved. CDR3 length: 13 residues. V lost 5 bases and J 3 bases, leaving 11 bases between the germline ends. Per the germline V gene, CDR1 is MNHNY and CDR2 is SVGAGI (reference sequence). CDR3 DNA sequence: TGTGCCAGCAGTCATACTAAGGACTACGAGCAGTACTTC. This sequence encodes CASSHTKDYEQYF.

This chain uses TRBV28 with TRBJ2-1; D perhaps matches TRBD2 (5 bases). The CDR3 contains 14 residues. Germline assignment: CDR1 MDHEN and CDR2 SYDVKM. V lost 2 bases, J lost 10 bases, and 15 bases lay in between. CDR3 nucleotides: TGTGCCAGCAGTTTAGGACTTACACATTGGGAGCAGTTCTTC. Translating gives CASSLGLTHWEQFF.

The chain links TRBV21-1 to TRBJ1-5; TRBD1 is the table's D call, not checked against the DNA. TRBV21-1 is annotated as a pseudogene. The CDR3 is 15 amino acids. CDR3 sequence: CASSKAGAQDQPQHF. The CDR3 region has the DNA TGTGCCAGCAGCAAAGCAGGGGCTCAGGATCAGCCCCAGCATTTT.

The CDR3 spells CASSVGLGAFF. The CDR3 DNA follows: TGTGCCAGCAGTGTGGGACTCGGAGCTTTCTTT. This rearrangement joins TRBV28 to TRBJ1-1; D might be TRBD1 (5 bases). Trimming removed 5 bases from V and 10 bases from J, with 11 bases in between. This CDR3 has 11 residues. Germline values: CDR1 MDHEN, CDR2 SYDVKM. Supplemented by reference TRBV28 and TRBJ1-1, the full variable domain reads DVKVTQSSRYLVKRTGEKVFLECVQDMDHENMFWYRQDPGLGLRLIYFSYDVKMKEKGDIPEGYSVSREKKERFSLILESASTNQTSMYLCASSVGLGAFFGQGTRLTVV.

This clone has a single count. The rearrangement uses TRBV10-3 and TRBJ1-2; no clear D gene. Per the germline V gene, CDR1 is ENHRY and CDR2 is SYGVKD. V lost 0 bases and J 4 bases, leaving 9 bases between the germline ends. The CDR3 length is 14 residues. The CDR3 DNA reads TGTGCCATCAGTGAGTCAGCAGCGGGCTATGGCTACACCTTC. Translated: CAISESAAGYGYTF.

The chain has TRBV11-3 and TRBJ2-7, with no clear D. The CDR3 consists of 12 residues. The V gene's germline CDR1 is SGHNT and CDR2 YENEEA. With 1 base removed from V and 11 bases from J, the gap between germline ends came to 12 bases. The CDR3 sequence is CASSLGSGVKYF. The CDR3 coding sequence is TGTGCCAGCAGCTTAGGGTCAGGAGTTAAGTACTTC.

J is TRBJ2-2 and V is TRBV19; 10 nucleotides align to TRBD2. Germline CDR1 LNHDA, CDR2 SQIVND (reference sequence). Losses at the gene ends were 10 bases for V and 6 bases for J; bases not matched to a gene: 8. CDR3 size: 14 residues. The DNA of the CDR3 is TGTGCCACAAGCAGCGGGAGGGCCCCCGGGGAGCTGTTTTTT. It is translated as CATSSGRAPGELFF.

This sequence joins TRBV10-3 and TRBJ2-5; TRBD2 aligns across 8 bases. CDR3 length: 13 amino acids. Germline-derived CDR1 and CDR2 are ENHRY and SYGVKD. Unmatched junction bases numbered 5, after V lost 6 bases and J lost 5 bases. CDR3 protein: CAIRVAGLETQYF. The CDR3, as DNA: TGTGCCATCAGGGTAGCGGGGTTGGAGACCCAGTACTTC.

The J gene is TRBJ2-7, the V gene TRBV12-5; weak D call: TRBD2 (6 bases). Germline V gives CDR1 LGHNT, CDR2 FRNRAP. Trimming removed 2 bases from V and 2 bases from J, with 10 bases in between. This CDR3 region has 14 residues. CDR3 amino acids: CASGLSGSPYEQYF. CDR3 sequence (DNA): TGTGCTAGTGGTTTGAGCGGGTCTCCCTACGAGCAGTACTTC.

This clone was picked up one time. The chain recombines TRBV28 with TRBJ1-1; tentative D call: TRBD1 (5 bases). CDR1 is MDHEN, CDR2 SYDVKM, per germline. This CDR3 spans 11 amino acids. V lost 2 bases and J lost 13, with 11 bases in between. CDR3 sequence: CASSLRGGVFF. In DNA, the CDR3 is TGTGCCAGCAGTTTAAGGGGCGGGGTTTTCTTT.

The rearrangement uses TRBV5-1 and TRBJ1-2, with D uncertain. This CDR3 is 15 amino acids long. Germline CDR1 and CDR2: SGHRS and YFSETQ. V lost 0 bases and J lost 0, with 9 bases in between. The CDR3 bases are TGCGCCAGCAGCTTGGGGAAGGGCCCTAACTATGGCTACACCTTC. Protein: CASSLGKGPNYGYTF.

This chain links TRBV5-1 with TRBJ2-7; a weak D match, TRBD2 (6 bases). Germline V gene lookup returns CDR1 SGHRS and CDR2 YFSETQ. Between the trimmed V and J ends, which lost 4 bases and 4 bases, there was a span of 18 bases. The CDR3 runs to 15 residues. CDR3 residues: CASSPDAGRVYEQYF. CDR3 nucleotide sequence: TGCGCCAGCAGCCCAGACGCGGGGCGGGTTTACGAGCAGTACTTC.

CDR3 in DNA: TGTGCCAGCAGCCTTAGGGGCGAGGGGGAGCAGTACTTC. Residues: CASSLRGEGEQYF. The V call is TRBV12-3 or TRBV12-4, the J call TRBJ2-7; tentatively, D is TRBD1 or TRBD2 (5 bases each). This CDR3 has 13 amino acids. Trimming left V 6 bases short and J 7 bases short, with 16 bases between.

The chain has TRBV7-2 and TRBJ1-4; TRBD1 agrees at 7 bases. CDR1 is SGHTA, CDR2 FQGNSA, per germline. V was pared by 4 bases and J by 6 bases, with 8 bases of the junction left unmatched. CDR3 length equals 15 residues. The CDR3 loop is CASSYSRGGYEKLFF. CDR3 DNA: TGTGCCAGCAGCTATAGCAGGGGGGGGTATGAAAAACTGTTTTTT.

This chain connects TRBV2 to TRBJ1-5, with D uncertain. Germline V gene sequence: CDR1 SNHLY, CDR2 FYNNEI. The CDR3 covers 12 residues. V dropped 1 base and J dropped 9 bases, with 7 bases sitting between them. The CDR3, as DNA: TGTGCCAGCAGTGAAGTGGGCGCGCCCCAGCATTTT. It is translated as CASSEVGAPQHF.

This clone was detected only once. The rearrangement uses TRBV27 and TRBJ1-1; no clear D. CDR3 length equals 13 residues. The germline V and J ends were trimmed by 8 bases and 2 bases, with 12 bases remaining between them. The V gene's germline CDR1 is MNHEY and CDR2 SMNVEV (reference sequence). CDR3 nucleotides: TGTGCCAGCCTTTCATACCAAAACACTGAAGCTTTCTTT. It encodes CASLSYQNTEAFF.

The V gene is TRBV9, the J gene TRBJ2-1; 9 nucleotides match TRBD2. V shed 3 bases, J shed 2 bases, and the junction held 12 bases outside the gene matches. CDR1 and CDR2 from the germline V gene are SGDLS and YYNGEE. The CDR3 is 18 amino acids. The CDR3 sequence: CASSAPLSGGLTYNEQFF. DNA for the CDR3: TGTGCCAGCAGCGCCCCCCTAAGCGGGGGGCTGACCTACAATGAGCAGTTCTTC.

The V and J genes are TRBV28 and TRBJ2-7, with TRBD1 matching 9 bases. Germline values: CDR1 MDHEN, CDR2 SYDVKM. The ends lost 6 bases at V and 3 bases at J; junction bases unmatched: 6. This CDR3 contains 14 residues. CDR3 protein: CASSPGTGLYEQYF. The CDR3 DNA reads as TGTGCCAGCAGCCCCGGGACAGGGCTCTACGAGCAGTACTTC. Variable domain in full (rest from reference TRBV28 and TRBJ2-7): DVKVTQSSRYLVKRTGEKVFLECVQDMDHENMFWYRQDPGLGLRLIYFSYDVKMKEKGDIPEGYSVSREKKERFSLILESASTNQTSMYLCASSPGTGLYEQYFGPGTRLTVT.

J is TRBJ2-1 and V is TRBV7-6, with TRBD1 identical over 8 bases. Germline CDR1 reads SGHVS; CDR2 reads FNYEAQ. The CDR3 is made up of 15 amino acids. Trimming at V came to 5 bases and at J to 3 bases, leaving 6 bases not matched to a gene. The CDR3 DNA sequence: TGTGCCAGCAGCCCGCGGACAGGGCTCTACAATGAGCAGTTCTTC. Protein product: CASSPRTGLYNEQFF.

The rearrangement joins TRBV29-1 to TRBJ2-2, with TRBD2 as a possible D gene (6 bases). The V end was cut by 6 bases, the J end by 2 bases, with 10 bases between. The CDR3 is made up of 13 amino acids. From germline, CDR1 is SQVTM and CDR2 ANQGSEA. In DNA form, the CDR3 reads TGCAGCGTCGGGAGTCTAAACACCGGGGAGCTGTTTTTT. This codes for CSVGSLNTGELFF.

The chain recombines TRBV10-1 with TRBJ2-2; D possibly corresponds to TRBD2 (6 bases). CDR3 length equals 15 residues. The V end was cut by 4 bases, the J end by 4 bases, with 13 bases between. Germline CDR1 and CDR2: WNHNN and SYGVQD (reference sequence). CDR3 in amino acids: CASSVQGGATGELFF. The CDR3 DNA sequence: TGCGCCAGCAGTGTCCAGGGCGGGGCCACCGGGGAGCTGTTTTTT.

The rearrangement uses TRBV6-2 or TRBV6-3 and TRBJ2-6; D is uncertain. Germline lookup yields CDR1 MNHEY and CDR2 SVGEGT. Trimming took off 6 bases at V and 1 base at J, with 10 bases between the two ends. CDR3 size: 15 residues. The CDR3 region has the DNA TGTGCCAGCAGGCCTTCAGATTCTGGGGCCAACGTCCTGACTTTC. It yields the protein CASRPSDSGANVLTF.

The chain is built from TRBV19 and TRBJ1-5, with 8 bases fitting TRBD1. The CDR3 contains 15 residues. Germline trimming cut 7 bases from V and 5 bases from J; bases unmatched to any gene: 10. Germline V gene data show CDR1 as LNHDA and CDR2 as SQIVND (reference sequence). CDR3 coding DNA: TGTGCCAGTATCCCTCAGGGGGCGGGGGATCAGCCCCAGCATTTT. Amino acids: CASIPQGAGDQPQHF. Full variable domain (missing parts from reference TRBV19 and TRBJ1-5): DGGITQSPKYLFRKEGQNVTLSCEQNLNHDAMYWYRQDPGQGLRLIYYSQIVNDFQKGDIAEGYSVSREKKESFPLTVTSAQKNPTAFYLCASIPQGAGDQPQHFGDGTRLSIL.

This clone was seen once. V usage is TRBV5-4 and J usage is TRBJ1-2; D uncertain. Trimming stripped 2 bases from V and 0 bases from J, with 8 bases between. The CDR3 loop spans 14 amino acids. CDR1 is SGHNT, CDR2 YYREEE, per germline (reference sequence). CDR3 DNA: TGTGCCAGCAGCTTCGACGGGTCTAACTATGGCTACACCTTC. This translates into CASSFDGSNYGYTF.